This T cell receptor beta chain was retrieved from a study of technical replicates of blood from a few donors (dated by TCRdb to the late 2010s). The library was generated by the immunoSEQ multiplex PCR assay. TCRdb retrieved this table from immuneACCESS and kept in-frame rearrangements only. Not all clones are present; in checked studies, unresolved V genes account for under half, and no reason is known for the remainder. The sample table records about 81,000 clones; about 96% of these occur just once. The top ten hold around 0.2% of the sample. About this clone itself: Its specific antigen is unknown. No much larger clone is present one base from it, and per-base qualities are unavailable.

Cut back by 6 bases and 6 bases, the V and J ends lie 12 bases apart. According to the germline V gene (reference sequence), CDR1 reads DFQATT and CDR2 reads SNEGSKA. From cysteine to phenylalanine, the CDR3 is 11 amino acids long. The read is trimmed to its CDR3 DNA, 33 bases read in frame from base 1. The receptor chain draws on TRBV20-1 and TRBJ2-7, with a weak D call of TRBD2 (6 bases match). The sequencing input was T cells isolated from PBMCs. The receptor's source is a human donor in good health. The CDR3 region has the sequence CSAEEGPEQYF. The sequence in DNA is TGCAGTGCAGAGGAGGGTCCCGAGCAGTACTTC.